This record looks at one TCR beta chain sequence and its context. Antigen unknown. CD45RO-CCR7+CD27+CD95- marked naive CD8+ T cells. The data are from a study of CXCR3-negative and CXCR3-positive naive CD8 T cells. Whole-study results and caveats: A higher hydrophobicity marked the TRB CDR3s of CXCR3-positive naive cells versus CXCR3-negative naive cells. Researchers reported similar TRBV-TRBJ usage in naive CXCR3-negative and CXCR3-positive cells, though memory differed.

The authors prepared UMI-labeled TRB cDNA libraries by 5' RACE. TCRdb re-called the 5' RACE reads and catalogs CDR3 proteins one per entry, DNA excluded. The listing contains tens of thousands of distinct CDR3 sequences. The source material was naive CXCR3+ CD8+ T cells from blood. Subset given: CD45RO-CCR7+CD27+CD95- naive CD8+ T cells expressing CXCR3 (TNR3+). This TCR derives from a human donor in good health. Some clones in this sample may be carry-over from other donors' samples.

CDR3 sequence reads: CASSLQPPYSGNTIYF. V usage is TRBV27 and J usage is TRBJ1-3. This CDR3 is built from 16 residues. The germline gives CDR1 MNHEY, CDR2 SMNVEV (reference sequence).